Below, one T cell receptor beta chain is given with its context. Between the trimmed V and J ends, which lost 4 bases and 1 base, there was a span of 17 bases. This CDR3 has 16 amino acids. Per the germline V gene, CDR1 is MNHNY and CDR2 is SVGAGI (reference sequence). Sequencing was performed with immunoSEQ multiplex PCR; in TCRdb, only in-frame clones are kept and a portion is missing. The profile shows about 59,000 clones, over 90% of them singletons. This sample is part of a study of T cell changes during pregnancy in multiple sclerosis. The TCR sequence derives from a female donor with multiple sclerosis, enrolled in a pregnancy study. This chain connects TRBV6-6 to TRBJ2-7, with D maybe TRBD2 (6 bases). The source material was CD8+ T cells from peripheral blood mononuclear cells, sampled in the third trimester of pregnancy. The CDR3 DNA follows: TGTGCCAGCAGTTCGATAGCGGTGGGTCCTTCCTACGAGCAGTACTTC. Translated, it gives CASSSIAVGPSYEQYF.